Below, 19 T cell receptor beta chains from the same sample are listed, as sequenced in a study of OX40 agonist ivuxolimab in advanced cancers. Assay used: immunoSEQ multiplex PCR; TCRdb lists only in-frame clones, some missing. This repertoire shows tens of thousands of clones, 80% to 95% found once; its top ten account for 0.44%. The sample consisted of CD4+ or CD8+ T cells sorted from blood, taken in a trial of the OX40 agonist ivuxolimab. Receptors originate from an adult with an advanced solid tumor such as melanoma, head and neck, liver or kidney cancer.

J is TRBJ2-5 and V is TRBV10-3, with D perhaps matching TRBD1 or TRBD2 (5 bases each). Deletions cut 4 bases from V and 4 bases from J, with 13 bases between. Germline lookup yields CDR1 ENHRY and CDR2 SYGVKD. The CDR3 contains 14 residues. Here the CDR3 reads CAISGGTFRETQYF. CDR3 DNA sequence: TGTGCCATCAGTGGGGGGACGTTCCGAGAGACCCAGTACTTC.

The V call is TRBV19, the J call TRBJ2-6; D remains unclear. CDR1 LNHDA and CDR2 SQIVND come from the germline V gene (reference sequence). The V end was cut by 3 bases, the J end by 0 bases, with 3 bases between. The CDR3 extends over 14 amino acids. The chain's CDR3 is CASSINSGANVLTF. CDR3 bases: TGTGCCAGTAGTATTAACTCTGGGGCCAACGTCCTGACTTTC.

V is TRBV11-3 and J is TRBJ2-2; 8 bases line up with TRBD1. The CDR3 runs 16 residues. The germline gives CDR1 SGHNT, CDR2 YENEEA. J lost 6 bases, V lost 5 bases, and 11 bases had no gene match. CDR3: CASSLGQGFFSGELFF. The CDR3 bases are TGTGCCAGCAGCCTCGGACAGGGATTTTTTTCCGGGGAGCTGTTTTTT.

This sequence joins TRBV6-6 and TRBJ1-2, with D possibly matching TRBD1 (6 bases). CDR3 length: 16 amino acids. Trimming left V 1 base short and J 4 bases short, with 16 bases between. Per the germline V gene, CDR1 is MNHNY and CDR2 is SVGAGI (reference sequence). The CDR3 DNA reads as TGTGCCAGCAGTTACTGGTCGGGGGGGCCCAGCTATGGCTACACCTTC. Amino acids: CASSYWSGGPSYGYTF.

The chain combines TRBV5-4 with TRBJ2-5, with TRBD2 matching 8 bases. The CDR3 runs to 15 residues. With V trimmed by 1 base and J by 3 bases, 5 bases remained unmatched. Per the germline V gene, CDR1 is SGHNT and CDR2 is YYREEE (reference sequence). The CDR3, as DNA: TGTGCCAGCAGCTTGAACCCCGGGGGGGAAGAGACCCAGTACTTC. This translates into CASSLNPGGEETQYF.

The chain couples TRBV9 to TRBJ1-4, with D unresolved. The germline CDR1 and CDR2 sequences are SGDLS and YYNGEE. Trimming removed 3 bases from V and 7 bases from J, with 7 bases in between. The length of the CDR3 is 12 residues. For the CDR3, the DNA is TGTGCCAGCAGCGGGGGAGGTGAAAAACTGTTTTTT. Residues: CASSGGGEKLFF. Full variable domain (rest looked up from reference TRBV9 and TRBJ1-4): DSGVTQTPKHLITATGQRVTLRCSPRSGDLSVYWYQQSLDQGLQFLIQYYNGEERAKGNILERFSAQQFPDLHSELNLSSLELGDSALYFCASSGGGEKLFFGSGTQLSVL.

The chain employs TRBV25-1 and TRBJ1-1; D uncertain. The CDR3 is 13 residues long. Germline V gene sequence: CDR1 MGHDK, CDR2 SYGVNS. Trimming took off 4 bases at V and 0 bases at J, with 6 bases between the two ends. CDR3 sequence: CASSGYLNTEAFF. The CDR3 region has the DNA TGTGCCAGCAGTGGATACCTGAACACTGAAGCTTTCTTT.

Only one count was recorded for this clone. This chain joins TRBV5-4 and TRBJ2-5; 9 bases fit TRBD1. The CDR3 consists of 15 residues. The J segment lost 1 base and the V segment lost 4 bases, leaving 5 bases of the junction unmatched. Germline V gives CDR1 SGHNT, CDR2 YYREEE (reference sequence). CDR3 nucleotide sequence: TGTGCCAGCAGCCGTGGGGGACAGGGCCAAGAGACCCAGTACTTC. It specifies CASSRGGQGQETQYF.

V is TRBV27 and J is TRBJ2-3; D is uncertain. CDR1 is MNHEY, CDR2 SMNVEV, per germline (reference sequence). The CDR3 covers 13 residues. The germline V and J ends were trimmed by 1 base and 1 base, with 3 bases remaining between them. As DNA, the CDR3 is TGTGCCAGCAGTTTATTTGGCACAGATACGCAGTATTTT. Protein sequence: CASSLFGTDTQYF.

In its sample, this clone was seen a few times. The rearrangement joins TRBV11-2 to TRBJ1-5, with TRBD1 matching over 8 bases. The germline V gene has CDR1 SGHAT and CDR2 FQNNGV. After removal of 2 bases from V and 4 bases from J, the junction contained 4 bases not matched to a gene. The CDR3 is 15 amino acids. CDR3 sequence reads: CASSLTGGRNQPQHF. CDR3 nucleotides: TGTGCCAGCAGCTTAACAGGGGGTCGTAATCAGCCCCAGCATTTT.

J is TRBJ1-1 and V is TRBV5-1; D uncertain. Trimming removed 0 bases from V and 1 base from J, with 13 bases in between. CDR1 and CDR2 from the germline V gene are SGHRS and YFSETQ. The CDR3 totals 16 residues. CDR3 in amino acids: CASSLADALGNTEAFF. The CDR3 bases are TGCGCCAGCAGCTTGGCCGACGCTCTTGGGAACACTGAAGCTTTCTTT. Looking up the rest from reference TRBV5-1 and TRBJ1-1 gives the full variable domain: KAGVTQTPRYLIKTRGQQVTLSCSPISGHRSVSWYQQTPGQGLQFLFEYFSETQRNKGNFPGRFSGRQFSNSRSEMNVSTLELGDSALYLCASSLADALGNTEAFFGQGTRLTVV.

This clone was detected only once. This chain joins TRBV30 and TRBJ1-4; D is unresolved. The germline V gene has CDR1 GTSNPN and CDR2 SVGIG (reference sequence). The CDR3 extends over 14 amino acids. V lost 2 bases to trimming and J lost 5 bases, with 12 bases between them. CDR3 in amino acids: CAWSPRQVNEKLFF. In DNA form, the CDR3 reads TGTGCCTGGAGTCCCAGACAAGTAAATGAAAAACTGTTTTTT.

The genes are TRBV10-1 and TRBJ2-1; 10 bases are a match to TRBD1. The germline V gene encodes CDR1 WNHNN and CDR2 SYGVQD (reference sequence). The CDR3 is 17 amino acids. Unmatched junction bases numbered 9, after V lost 1 base and J lost 6 bases. This CDR3 reads CASSEFSPGTGVNEQFF. The CDR3 DNA follows: TGCGCCAGCAGTGAGTTTTCCCCCGGGACAGGGGTCAATGAGCAGTTCTTC.

The gene calls are TRBV30 and TRBJ1-1; 11 bases line up with TRBD1. The length of the CDR3 is 15 residues. V was clipped by 4 bases and J by 9 bases; unmatched bases: 13. Germline assignment: CDR1 GTSNPN and CDR2 SVGIG (reference sequence). Here the CDR3 reads CAWTQPGTGGTKAFF. The CDR3 bases are TGTGCCTGGACCCAACCTGGGACAGGGGGGACAAAAGCTTTCTTT.

This chain connects TRBV18 to TRBJ1-1; D not certain. CDR3 length equals 14 residues. Between the trimmed V and J ends, which lost 4 bases and 8 bases, there was a span of 17 bases. Per the germline V gene, CDR1 is KGHSH and CDR2 is LQKENI. In DNA, the CDR3 is TGTGCCAGCTCACAACTCCGGGTTCTCGAAGAAGCTTTCTTT. Translating it yields CASSQLRVLEEAFF. Complete variable domain (other parts from reference TRBV18 and TRBJ1-1): NAGVMQNPRHLVRRRGQEARLRCSPMKGHSHVYWYRQLPEEGLKFMVYLQKENIIDESGMPKERFSAEFPKEGPSILRIQQVVRGDSAAYFCASSQLRVLEEAFFGQGTRLTVV.

The V and J genes are TRBV7-2 and TRBJ2-4; no clear D gene. Germline assignment: CDR1 SGHTA and CDR2 FQGNSA. CDR3 length equals 15 residues. V was pared by 1 base and J by 3 bases, with 10 bases between. The CDR3 coding sequence is TGTGCCAGCAGCTTAGTTAGGGATGTCAAAAACATTCAGTACTTC. Translated: CASSLVRDVKNIQYF.

This sequence joins TRBV19 and TRBJ1-1; 7 bases map to TRBD1. With 3 bases clipped from V and 0 bases from J, the junction kept 7 bases outside the gene matches. This CDR3 has 16 amino acids. Germline V gene sequence: CDR1 LNHDA, CDR2 SQIVND (reference sequence). CDR3 sequence: CASSMDRGLMNTEAFF. The DNA for the CDR3 is TGTGCCAGTAGTATGGATAGGGGGCTAATGAACACTGAAGCTTTCTTT.

The chain couples TRBV6-5 to TRBJ2-3; possibly TRBD1 for D (5 bases). V was cut by 6 bases and J by 0 bases, with 10 bases left in between. The CDR3 is made up of 14 amino acids. Per germline, CDR1 MNHEY and CDR2 SVGAGI. The CDR3 spells CASRAGLSTDTQYF. The CDR3 DNA follows: TGTGCCAGCAGAGCAGGGCTTAGCACAGATACGCAGTATTTT.

The chain employs TRBV5-6 and TRBJ2-5; D perhaps matches TRBD1 (6 bases). CDR1 and CDR2 (germline): SGHDT, YYEEEE. This CDR3 spans 13 amino acids. Trimming cost V 2 bases and J 2 bases, with 7 bases left between them. Here the CDR3 DNA reads TGTGCCAGCAGCTTTGGACAGCAAGAGACCCAGTACTTC. Encoded protein: CASSFGQQETQYF.